The source of this TCR beta chain is a study of blood T cell repertoires in COVID-19. Across the study: Samples taken during acute and convalescent COVID-19 were collected in the United States, Italy and Spain. From T cells, B-cell-depleted T cells, or PBMCs came the material, which was cDNA or gDNA.

Per the original data handling: How many nucleated cells were present was estimated from reference gene primer amplification. The data were produced by immunoSEQ multiplex PCR, yet TCRdb's version contains in-frame clones alone and is incomplete. Clonal size and the V and J genes are those of that table, whereas D and trimming came from the DNA. The table lists around 57,000 clones, 87% of them singletons. Enrolment of Seattle patients took place during active infection, and they were followed longitudinally. The CDR3 runs to 13 residues. The germline V gene encodes CDR1 MNHEY and CDR2 SMNVEV (reference sequence). The V and J ends lost 4 bases and 3 bases respectively, with 9 bases between them.

What was sequenced was peripheral blood. The clonotype was recovered from a woman older than 75 with COVID-19, enrolled during active disease. The chain combines TRBV27 with TRBJ1-1; D is unclear. The CDR3 bases are TGTGCCAGCAGTTCCCGACGGGACACTGAAGCTTTCTTT. Translation: CASSSRRDTEAFF.